This entry lists 8 T cell receptor beta chains sequenced from one sample in a study of blood T cell repertoires in COVID-19. Sequencing was performed with immunoSEQ multiplex PCR; in TCRdb, only in-frame clones are kept and a portion is missing. In the table there are roughly 150,000 clones, over 80% of which are singletons. The sequenced sample was peripheral blood. Receptor source: a woman of 80 years or more with acute or convalescent COVID-19.

The V call is TRBV18, the J call TRBJ2-2, with D possibly being TRBD1 (6 bases). V lost 0 bases and J lost 3, with 8 bases in between. In germline, CDR1 is KGHSH, CDR2 LQKENI. The CDR3 loop spans 15 amino acids. CDR3 coding DNA: TGTGCCAGCTCACCACCGTCAGGGGACACCGGGGAGCTGTTTTTT. It is translated as CASSPPSGDTGELFF.

The chain links TRBV2 to TRBJ1-1; D is undetermined. The CDR3 has 12 amino acids. The germline gives CDR1 SNHLY, CDR2 FYNNEI. Trimming removed 2 bases at V and 1 base at J, with 2 bases between. CDR3 residues: CASSEQNTEAFF. The CDR3, as DNA: TGTGCCAGCAGTGAACAGAACACTGAAGCTTTCTTT.

The genes are TRBV29-1 and TRBJ1-1; 8 nucleotides agree with TRBD1. The length of the CDR3 is 14 residues. The V and J ends lost 0 bases and 1 base, in that order; junction bases with no gene match: 1. Looked up from germline, CDR1 is SQVTM and CDR2 is ANQGSEA. The CDR3 sequence is CSVEEGTGNTEAFF. Here the CDR3 DNA reads TGCAGCGTTGAAGAGGGGACAGGGAACACTGAAGCTTTCTTT.

The CDR3 DNA reads as TGTGCCAGCTCACCAATTGACAGGAGCTCTGGAAACACCATATATTTT. It codes for CASSPIDRSSGNTIYF. This chain links TRBV18 with TRBJ1-3; D perhaps matches TRBD1 (6 bases). The CDR3 spans 16 residues. V was cut by 2 bases and J by 0 bases, with 11 bases left in between. Germline CDR1 and CDR2: KGHSH and LQKENI.

This chain joins TRBV5-4 and TRBJ2-7; 8 bases map to TRBD1. This CDR3 comprises 15 residues. With V trimmed by 4 bases and J by 0 bases, 6 bases remained unmatched. CDR1 and CDR2 (germline): SGHNT, YYREEE (reference sequence). The CDR3 sequence is CASSGQGFHSYEQYF. The CDR3, as DNA: TGTGCCAGCAGCGGACAGGGATTCCACTCCTACGAGCAGTACTTC.

The rearrangement links TRBV20-1 to TRBJ1-2, with D maybe TRBD1 (5 bases). Per germline, CDR1 DFQATT and CDR2 SNEGSKA (reference sequence). CDR3 size: 16 residues. Between the trimmed V and J ends, which lost 3 bases and 8 bases, there was a span of 25 bases. The CDR3, as DNA: TGCAGTGCTAGTGTCTCAGGCGGCGGAGGGGACCTGGGCTACACCTTC. It translates to CSASVSGGGGDLGYTF.

The chain carries TRBV5-5 and TRBJ1-3; possible D gene TRBD1, 5 bases. Germline V gives CDR1 SGHKS, CDR2 YYEKEE (reference sequence). V was pared by 4 bases and J by 2 bases, with 10 bases between. CDR3 length equals 14 residues. CDR3: CASSPMGPGNTIYF. The CDR3 DNA reads as TGTGCCAGCAGCCCCATGGGGCCTGGAAACACCATATATTTT.

V is TRBV29-1 and J is TRBJ2-7; tentative D call: TRBD1 (6 bases). With 6 bases removed from V and 3 bases from J, the gap between germline ends came to 12 bases. The CDR3 spans 12 residues. Germline-derived CDR1 and CDR2 are SQVTM and ANQGSEA. The chain's CDR3 is CSVGPDSYEQYF. CDR3 nucleotide sequence: TGCAGCGTGGGACCGGACAGCTACGAGCAGTACTTC.